The clone carrying this T cell receptor beta chain was recorded a few times. The CDR3 consists of 14 residues. Germline V CDR1 and CDR2: MGHRA, YSYEKL. The junction had 10 bases not matched to a gene; V was cut back by 5 bases and J by 8 bases. This sample was included in a study of neoadjuvant anti-PD-1 for oral cavity cancer. Libraries were prepared by immunoSEQ multiplex PCR; TCRdb keeps only in-frame clonotypes and omits some of them. The sample holds almost 7,000 clones, about two thirds seen once. The sequence was collected from a person between 40 and 80 years old with oral cavity squamous cell carcinoma. The chain couples TRBV4-1 to TRBJ1-2, with 8 bases that match TRBD1. The source material was PBMCs, sampled before nivolumab (anti-PD-1) treatment. DNA of the CDR3: TGCGCCAGCAGCGGCCGGACAGGGTCAATGGGCTACACCTTC. This sequence encodes CASSGRTGSMGYTF.